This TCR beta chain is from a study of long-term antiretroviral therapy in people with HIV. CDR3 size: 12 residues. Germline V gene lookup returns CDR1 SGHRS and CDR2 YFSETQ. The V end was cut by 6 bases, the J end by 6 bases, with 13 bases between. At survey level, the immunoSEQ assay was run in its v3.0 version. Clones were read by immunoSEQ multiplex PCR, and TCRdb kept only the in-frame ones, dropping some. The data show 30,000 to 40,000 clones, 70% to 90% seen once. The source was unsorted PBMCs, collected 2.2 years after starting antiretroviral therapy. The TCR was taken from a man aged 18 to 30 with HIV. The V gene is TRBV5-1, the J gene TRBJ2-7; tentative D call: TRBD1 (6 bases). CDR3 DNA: TGCGCCAGCACCAATACAGGGTCCGAGCAGTACTTC. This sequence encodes CASTNTGSEQYF. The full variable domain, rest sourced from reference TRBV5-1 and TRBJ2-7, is KAGVTQTPRYLIKTRGQQVTLSCSPISGHRSVSWYQQTPGQGLQFLFEYFSETQRNKGNFPGRFSGRQFSNSRSEMNVSTLELGDSALYLCASTNTGSEQYFGPGTRLTVT.